Each of the 26 T cell receptor beta chains below was sequenced from the same sample in a study of PD-1 blockade in classical Hodgkin lymphoma. The time point denotes: cycle 4 day 1 (C4D1), after 6 weeks of nivolumab. Every patient relapsed after autologous stem cell transplantation, and brentuximab vedotin exposure varied. Some clones are missing from TCRdb's copy, which holds only in-frame ones; the method was immunoSEQ multiplex PCR. The data show 20,000 to 25,000 clones, 70% to 80% seen once. The sample was peripheral blood mononuclear cells (PBMCs), taken before the fourth cycle of nivolumab. These receptors came from a human donor with classical Hodgkin lymphoma.

This chain uses TRBV19 with TRBJ2-3; D may be TRBD1 (5 bases). This CDR3 has 14 residues. The germline V and J ends were trimmed by 3 bases and 6 bases, with 13 bases remaining between them. CDR1 and CDR2 (germline): LNHDA, SQIVND (reference sequence). This CDR3 is CASSMAKGWDTQYF. CDR3 DNA sequence: TGTGCCAGTAGTATGGCGAAGGGGTGGGATACGCAGTATTTT.

This chain uses TRBV19 with TRBJ2-7, with 10 bases matching TRBD1. The CDR3 runs to 14 residues. Germline lookup yields CDR1 LNHDA and CDR2 SQIVND (reference sequence). V lost 3 bases, J lost 4 bases, and 3 bases stayed unmatched. The CDR3: CASSIPDRGYEQYF. The DNA of the CDR3 is TGTGCCAGTAGTATCCCGGACAGGGGGTACGAGCAGTACTTC.

This clone has only one observation. The V gene is TRBV7-3, the J gene TRBJ2-2; D remains ambiguous. Trimming cost V 5 bases and J 4 bases, with 14 bases left between them. Germline CDR1 SGHTA, CDR2 FQGTGA. The CDR3 runs to 15 residues. This chain's CDR3 is CASSPSSVGTGELFF. For the CDR3, the DNA is TGTGCCAGCAGCCCAAGCAGTGTGGGCACCGGGGAGCTGTTTTTT.

The gene calls are TRBV5-5 and TRBJ2-5; D is undetermined. There are 12 residues in the CDR3. V lost 4 bases to trimming and J lost 1 base, with 5 bases between them. CDR1 SGHKS and CDR2 YYEKEE come from the germline V gene (reference sequence). The CDR3 protein is CASSGPQETQYF. The CDR3 nucleotides are TGTGCCAGCAGCGGCCCCCAAGAGACCCAGTACTTC. Drawing the rest from reference TRBV5-5 and TRBJ2-5, the complete variable domain is DAGVTQSPTHLIKTRGQQVTLRCSPISGHKSVSWYQQVLGQGPQFIFQYYEKEERGRGNFPDRFSARQFPNYSSELNVNALLLGDSALYLCASSGPQETQYFGPGTRLLVL.

V gene TRBV5-6 combines with J gene TRBJ2-5, with D perhaps given as TRBD1 or TRBD2 (5 bases each). CDR1 and CDR2 from the germline V gene are SGHDT and YYEEEE. The V and J ends lost 3 bases and 6 bases respectively, with 15 bases between them. The CDR3 runs to 14 residues. CDR3 loop: CASSSEIGTQTQYF. CDR3 in DNA: TGTGCCAGCAGCTCCGAAATAGGGACCCAGACCCAGTACTTC.

Written as DNA, the CDR3 is TGTGCCAGCAGTCCCCTGACGGCTAGCACAGATACGCAGTATTTT. It yields the protein CASSPLTASTDTQYF. The rearrangement joins TRBV27 to TRBJ2-3; D gene ambiguous. CDR1 MNHEY and CDR2 SMNVEV come from the germline V gene (reference sequence). The CDR3 runs 15 residues. The ends were cut back, 5 bases at V and 0 bases at J, with 12 bases in the middle.

The V call is TRBV7-3, the J call TRBJ2-7; TRBD1 is a possible D gene (5 bases). CDR1 and CDR2 from the germline V gene are SGHTA and FQGTGA. Trimming shortened V by 2 bases and J by 3 bases, and 11 bases separated the two germline ends. This CDR3 is 14 amino acids long. CDR3 coding DNA: TGTGCCAGCAGCTTAGCCAGGGCCGGCTACGAGCAGTACTTC. Amino acids: CASSLARAGYEQYF.

V and J are TRBV2 and TRBJ2-7; 10 bases line up with TRBD1. CDR1 is SNHLY and CDR2 is FYNNEI in the germline V gene. This CDR3 is 14 amino acids long. With 5 bases clipped from V and 3 bases from J, the junction kept 4 bases outside the gene matches. Here the CDR3 reads CASSRQGAYYEQYF. The CDR3 nucleotides read TGTGCCAGCAGTCGACAGGGGGCTTACTACGAGCAGTACTTC.

The chain has TRBV11-1 and TRBJ1-2, with TRBD1 as a possible D gene (5 bases). The CDR3 totals 14 residues. CDR1 is SGHAT and CDR2 is FQDESV in the germline V gene (reference sequence). With 5 bases removed from V and 4 bases from J, the gap between germline ends came to 14 bases. The CDR3 coding sequence is TGTGCCAGCAGCCCGGAGGTCGGGGGCTATGGCTACACCTTC. Protein sequence: CASSPEVGGYGYTF.

The chain links TRBV19 to TRBJ2-1; D is perhaps TRBD2 (5 bases). V lost 6 bases, J lost 8 bases, and 17 bases lay in between. Germline V gives CDR1 LNHDA, CDR2 SQIVND (reference sequence). The length of the CDR3 is 14 residues. The CDR3 nucleotides read TGTGCCAGTAGCCCGACACCCTGGCGGGATGAGCAGTTCTTC. Its protein is CASSPTPWRDEQFF.

The chain has TRBV18 and TRBJ2-2, with D uncertain. The germline CDR1 and CDR2 sequences are KGHSH and LQKENI. The CDR3 is 16 amino acids. V was shortened by 3 bases and J by 1 base, with 12 bases between the two germline ends. The CDR3 region has the DNA TGTGCCAGCTCACCGCAGCTTAGAGGGAACACCGGGGAGCTGTTTTTT. It yields the protein CASSPQLRGNTGELFF.

This clone was recorded only once. The sample holds other DNA sequences that translate to the same CDR3. This rearrangement joins TRBV5-1 to TRBJ2-3; no firm D call. This CDR3 is built from 13 residues. Looked up from germline, CDR1 is SGHRS and CDR2 is YFSETQ. Trimming took 1 base from V and 4 from J, leaving 7 bases between them. In DNA, the CDR3 is TGCGCCAGCAGCTTGTTAGGCGCAGATACGCAGTATTTT. This codes for CASSLLGADTQYF.

The genes are TRBV6-6 and TRBJ2-3; TRBD1 matches at 8 bases. Trimming removed 6 bases from V and 5 bases from J; junction bases left unmatched: 7. Germline V lookup: CDR1 MNHNY, CDR2 SVGAGI (reference sequence). The CDR3 is 14 amino acids. DNA of the CDR3: TGTGCCAGCAGCCCGGGACAGGCTTTAGATACGCAGTATTTT. Residues: CASSPGQALDTQYF.

CDR3 coding DNA: TGTGCCAGCACCAAGACTACTCTGAACACTGAAGCTTTCTTT. This encodes CASTKTTLNTEAFF. The chain joins TRBV2 to TRBJ1-1, with D unresolved. V was cut by 7 bases and J by 0 bases, with 12 bases left in between. Germline-derived CDR1 and CDR2 are SNHLY and FYNNEI. The CDR3 extends over 14 amino acids.

The chain links TRBV5-1 to TRBJ2-5; 11 bases agree with TRBD2. J was trimmed by 2 bases and V by 4 bases; bases with no gene match: 1. The germline CDR1 and CDR2 sequences are SGHRS and YFSETQ. The CDR3 is 14 residues long. The CDR3 bases are TGCGCCAGCAGCGGGACTAGCGGTCAAGAGACCCAGTACTTC. Encoded protein: CASSGTSGQETQYF.

This chain's CDR3 is CASSTPTGEETQYF. The CDR3 nucleotides are TGTGCCAGCAGCACCCCGACAGGGGAAGAGACCCAGTACTTC. V and J are TRBV5-4 and TRBJ2-5; 8 bases are shared with TRBD1. The CDR3 runs to 14 residues. Trimming took 4 bases from V and 3 from J; bases not matched to a gene: 5. Germline-derived CDR1 and CDR2 are SGHNT and YYREEE (reference sequence).

This clone was observed a single time. The V call is TRBV7-2, the J call TRBJ1-1; 7 positions match TRBD1. Germline CDR1 reads SGHTA; CDR2 reads FQGNSA. Trimming cost V 5 bases and J 4 bases; bases outside gene matches: 4. CDR3 length: 13 residues. CDR3 protein: CASSTTGTTEAFF. The CDR3 coding sequence is TGTGCCAGCAGCACGACAGGGACCACTGAAGCTTTCTTT.

V is TRBV30 and J is TRBJ1-6, with 8 positions matching TRBD1. This CDR3 contains 15 residues. Unmatched junction bases numbered 9, after V lost 2 bases and J lost 9 bases. CDR1 is GTSNPN, CDR2 SVGIG, per germline (reference sequence). CDR3 sequence reads: CAWSRKDRVRSPLHF. CDR3 nucleotides: TGTGCCTGGAGTCGGAAGGACAGGGTACGTTCACCCCTCCACTTT.

The chain joins TRBV5-1 to TRBJ1-6; D is unresolved. This CDR3 is 15 amino acids long. Germline lookup yields CDR1 SGHRS and CDR2 YFSETQ. Trimming shortened V by 5 bases and J by 5 bases, and 14 bases separated the two germline ends. CDR3 in amino acids: CASSPDGPDNSPLHF. The CDR3 DNA follows: TGCGCCAGCAGTCCGGATGGACCCGATAATTCACCCCTCCACTTT.

V gene TRBV27 combines with J gene TRBJ2-3, with D possibly TRBD2 on 6 matching bases. The ends were cut back, 6 bases at V and 0 bases at J, with 16 bases in the middle. Germline CDR1 is MNHEY and CDR2 is SMNVEV (reference sequence). The CDR3 consists of 16 residues. The CDR3 is CASSLFKGTSTDTQYF. The CDR3 nucleotides are TGTGCCAGCAGCCTCTTCAAAGGGACTAGCACAGATACGCAGTATTTT.

J is TRBJ2-5 and V is TRBV7-6; 13 bases match TRBD2. The CDR3 runs 17 residues. Trimming at V came to 1 base and at J to 2 bases, leaving 4 bases not matched to a gene. Germline V gene lookup returns CDR1 SGHVS and CDR2 FNYEAQ. This chain's CDR3 is CASSLGLAGGGQETQYF. As DNA, the CDR3 is TGTGCCAGCAGCTTAGGACTAGCGGGAGGTGGTCAAGAGACCCAGTACTTC. Drawing the rest from reference TRBV7-6 and TRBJ2-5, the complete variable domain is GAGVSQSPRYKVTKRGQDVALRCDPISGHVSLYWYRQALGQGPEFLTYFNYEAQQDKSGLPNDRFSAERPEGSISTLTIQRTEQRDSAMYRCASSLGLAGGGQETQYFGPGTRLLVL.

The chain combines TRBV15 with TRBJ1-2, with TRBD1 matching over 8 bases. Germline V CDR1 and CDR2: LNHNV, YYDKDF (reference sequence). The junction had 11 bases not matched to a gene; V was cut back by 3 bases and J by 2 bases. The CDR3 has 17 amino acids. CDR3 sequence (DNA): TGTGCCACCAGCAGGGGGGGTCAGGGGGCGACCAACTATGGCTACACCTTC. This gives the protein CATSRGGQGATNYGYTF.

The CDR3, as DNA: TGCGCCAGCAGCCCCGCGGGACTAGCGGGACCGAACACCGGGGAGCTGTTTTTT. Protein sequence: CASSPAGLAGPNTGELFF. This chain joins TRBV5-1 and TRBJ2-2, with 13 bases lining up with TRBD2. With V trimmed by 4 bases and J by 0 bases, 6 bases remained unmatched. The germline CDR1 and CDR2 sequences are SGHRS and YFSETQ. This CDR3 region has 18 residues.

V and J are TRBV9 and TRBJ1-2; 7 bases line up with TRBD1. The CDR3 totals 16 residues. Germline trimming cut 0 bases from V and 8 bases from J; bases unmatched to any gene: 13. Germline V gene data show CDR1 as SGDLS and CDR2 as YYNGEE. CDR3 sequence (DNA): TGTGCCAGCAGCGTAGGGGAAGGGGGCGGGCGAAAAGGCTACACCTTC. It yields the protein CASSVGEGGGRKGYTF.

This clone appeared once. J is TRBJ2-3 and V is TRBV5-1, with D maybe TRBD1 (6 bases). V lost 5 bases and J 4 bases, leaving 17 bases between the germline ends. The CDR3 is 15 amino acids. Germline loops: CDR1 SGHRS, CDR2 YFSETQ. CDR3 sequence (DNA): TGCGCCAGCAGTATAGAGGGGGTTGGCGCAGATACGCAGTATTTT. Amino acids: CASSIEGVGADTQYF. The complete variable domain, with remaining parts taken from reference TRBV5-1 and TRBJ2-3, reads KAGVTQTPRYLIKTRGQQVTLSCSPISGHRSVSWYQQTPGQGLQFLFEYFSETQRNKGNFPGRFSGRQFSNSRSEMNVSTLELGDSALYLCASSIEGVGADTQYFGPGTRLTVL.

The rearrangement links TRBV5-1 to TRBJ1-4; 9 positions agree with TRBD1. V shed 0 bases, J shed 8 bases, and the junction held 14 bases outside the gene matches. The length of the CDR3 is 18 residues. The germline V gene encodes CDR1 SGHRS and CDR2 YFSETQ. DNA for the CDR3: TGCGCCAGCAGCTTGGCGCTCCCCTCGGGACAGGGAGGGGAAAAACTGTTTTTT. Translated: CASSLALPSGQGGEKLFF.